This T cell receptor beta chain is from a study of control samples from healthy donors and cancer patients. Repertoires were generated with immunoSEQ multiplex PCR, while TCRdb's copy carries only in-frame clones and drops some. The table records about 270,000 clones, around 79% of them present only once. After removal of 4 bases from V and 4 bases from J, the junction contained 6 bases not matched to a gene. The CDR3 consists of 15 residues. Per the germline V gene, CDR1 is KGHDR and CDR2 is SFDVKD. The sequenced sample consisted of PBMCs. The sequence derives from a woman aged 55-75 years with lung cancer. The chain combines TRBV24-1 with TRBJ2-5, with TRBD2 matching over 9 bases. This CDR3 reads CATSELGLAGETQYF. The CDR3 nucleotides read TGTGCCACCAGTGAACTGGGACTAGCAGGAGAGACCCAGTACTTC.